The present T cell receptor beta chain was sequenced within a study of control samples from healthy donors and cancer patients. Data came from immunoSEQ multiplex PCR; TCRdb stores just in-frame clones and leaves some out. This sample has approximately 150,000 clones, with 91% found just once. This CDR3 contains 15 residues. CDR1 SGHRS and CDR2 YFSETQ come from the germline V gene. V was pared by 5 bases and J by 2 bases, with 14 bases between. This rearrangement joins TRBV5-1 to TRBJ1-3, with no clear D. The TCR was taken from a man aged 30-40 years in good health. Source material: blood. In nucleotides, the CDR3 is TGCGCCAGCAGTCGGGAGGGCACTCCTGGAAACACCATATATTTT. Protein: CASSREGTPGNTIYF.